Presented here are 14 T cell receptor beta chains from one specimen sequenced in a study of human T cells and chemical hapten exposure. Specified time point: patch test 2, 6 weeks after DPC sensitization. Treatment specified: therapeutic diphenylcyclopropenone sensitization with weekly scalp DPC. TCRdb fed the RACE reads into MiXCR, producing one record per CDR3 protein. Altogether tens of thousands of distinct CDR3 sequences are present, around 6.7% being singletons, with the ten largest covering 1% to 1.5%. This specimen consisted of whole blood, obtained in connection with sensitization to the hapten diphenylcyclopropenone (DPC). These receptors originate from a young woman with alopecia areata. Some clones in this sample may be carry-over from other donors' samples.

In this sample, this clonotype turned up a few times. V and J are TRBV12-3 or TRBV12-4 and TRBJ1-2; 7 bases fit TRBD1. With V trimmed by 3 bases and J by 5 bases, 15 bases remained unmatched. The CDR3 extends over 17 amino acids. For the CDR3, the DNA is TGTGCCAGCAGTTTCGCAGGGGGTTCTCATGTGGGGTATGGCTACACCTTC. This translates into CASSFAGGSHVGYGYTF.

This clonotype was detected ten times or more. The chain joins TRBV7-2 to TRBJ2-4; D may match TRBD1 or TRBD2 (5 bases each). Trimming removed 7 bases from V and 2 bases from J, with 15 bases in between. CDR3 length equals 15 residues. The germline CDR1 and CDR2 sequences are SGHTA and FQGNSA. This CDR3 is CASTSSGPPKNIQYF. The CDR3 nucleotides are TGTGCCAGCACCAGCTCGGGGCCCCCCAAAAACATTCAGTACTTC.

At least ten counts were recorded for this clonotype. The V call is TRBV12-3 or TRBV12-4, the J call TRBJ1-1, with TRBD1 matching 7 bases. The CDR3 contains 13 residues. Trimming cost V 5 bases and J 5 bases; bases outside gene matches: 5. This CDR3 is CASSRQGRTEAFF. DNA for the CDR3: TGTGCCAGCAGTAGACAGGGAAGGACTGAAGCTTTCTTT.

Comments on this clonotype: Germline and junction disagree at one end, which may indicate a read error. This chain joins TRBV12-3 or TRBV12-4 and TRBJ1-5; D is uncertain. There are 14 residues in the CDR3. CDR3: CASSTGRFGQLQHF. CDR3 DNA sequence: TGTGCCAGCAGTACTGGACGATTCGGTCAGCTCCAGCATTTT.

The rearrangement links TRBV19 to TRBJ1-5, with 7 bases identical to TRBD1. J lost 0 bases, V lost 0 bases, and 5 bases had no gene match. CDR1 is LNHDA and CDR2 is SQIVND in the germline V gene (reference sequence). This CDR3 has 17 amino acids. CDR3 nucleotide sequence: TGTGCCAGTAGTATAGATGACAGGGCCTATAGCAATCAGCCCCAGCATTTT. Translation gives CASSIDDRAYSNQPQHF.

This clonotype came up many times. This chain joins TRBV5-1 and TRBJ2-5, with unresolved D. V was trimmed by 4 bases and J by 3 bases, leaving 10 bases between them. CDR1 and CDR2 (germline): SGHRS, YFSETQ. CDR3 length: 13 residues. Here the CDR3 DNA reads TGCGCCAGCAGCCCAAACATCGAAGAGACCCAGTACTTC. It is translated as CASSPNIEETQYF.

This clonotype was detected only a few times. V usage is TRBV11-2 and J usage is TRBJ1-5; 7 bases fit TRBD1. The J segment lost 7 bases and the V segment lost 5 bases, leaving 11 bases of the junction unmatched. Germline lookup yields CDR1 SGHAT and CDR2 FQNNGV. The CDR3 runs 15 residues. CDR3 loop: CASSPQGGRSQPQHF. The CDR3 nucleotides are TGTGCCAGCAGCCCCCAGGGGGGTAGGAGCCAGCCCCAGCATTTT. The whole variable domain, remainder taken from reference TRBV11-2 and TRBJ1-5, is EAGVAQSPRYKIIEKRQSVAFWCNPISGHATLYWYQQILGQGPKLLIQFQNNGVVDDSQLPKDRFSAERLKGVDSTLKIQPAKLEDSAVYLCASSPQGGRSQPQHFGDGTRLSIL.

This clonotype was detected many times. In DNA form, the CDR3 reads TGTGCAAGTCGCTTAGGGCCCCAGGGGGGGCGAGGGCATGTTGGATCCTACGAGCAGTACTTC. This sequence encodes CASRLGPQGGRGHVGSYEQYF. The V and J genes are TRBV12-2 and TRBJ2-7; the table's D call TRBD1 went unverified against the DNA. TRBV12-2 is assigned pseudogene status. The CDR3 consists of 21 residues.

Ten or more counts support this clonotype. The chain joins TRBV6-5 to TRBJ1-5; D is uncertain. Between the trimmed V and J ends, which lost 2 bases and 0 bases, there was a span of 2 bases. This CDR3 is 13 amino acids long. Germline V lookup: CDR1 MNHEY, CDR2 SVGAGI. CDR3 nucleotide sequence: TGTGCCAGCAGTTACGATAGCAATCAGCCCCAGCATTTT. Translating gives CASSYDSNQPQHF.

This clonotype came up a few times. The chain has TRBV6-4 and TRBJ2-3; unclear D gene. The germline CDR1 and CDR2 sequences are MRHNA and SNTAGT. V gave up 2 bases and J gave up 0 bases, with 6 bases separating them. The CDR3 has 14 amino acids. The CDR3 DNA sequence: TGTGCCAGCAGTGACGGCGTTAGCACAGATACGCAGTATTTT. Its translation: CASSDGVSTDTQYF.

This clonotype was picked up a small number of times. The chain links TRBV20-1 to TRBJ1-1; 7 bases line up with TRBD1. Germline V gene lookup returns CDR1 DFQATT and CDR2 SNEGSKA (reference sequence). Trimming took 3 bases from V and 4 from J; bases not matched to a gene: 5. The CDR3 spans 13 residues. CDR3 sequence (DNA): TGCAGTGCTAGGGGGACAGAGAGCACTGAAGCTTTCTTT. This gives the protein CSARGTESTEAFF.

This clonotype was seen many times. The chain employs TRBV2 and TRBJ1-2, with TRBD1 identical over 7 bases. Germline V CDR1 and CDR2: SNHLY, FYNNEI. Trimming took 1 base from V and 0 from J; bases not matched to a gene: 2. The CDR3 runs to 15 residues. The CDR3 nucleotides are TGTGCCAGCAGTGAAGGGACAGGCCCTAACTATGGCTACACCTTC. It translates to CASSEGTGPNYGYTF. Variable domain in full (rest from reference TRBV2 and TRBJ1-2): EPEVTQTPSHQVTQMGQEVILRCVPISNHLYFYWYRQILGQKVEFLVSFYNNEISEKSEIFDDQFSVERPDGSNFTLKIRSTKLEDSAMYFCASSEGTGPNYGYTFGSGTRLTVV.

This clonotype was observed many times. CDR3 in DNA: TGCGCCAGCAGTCAACCTGAGTACGAGCAGTACTTC. Translation gives CASSQPEYEQYF. This sequence joins TRBV23-1 and TRBJ2-7; no definite D call. TRBV23-1 is sorted into the ORF group, with uncertain function. The CDR3 consists of 12 residues. V was clipped by 2 bases and J by 4 bases, with 6 bases between them.

This clonotype was seen many times. This rearrangement joins TRBV18 to TRBJ1-2; D possibly corresponds to TRBD1 (6 bases). Germline V gives CDR1 KGHSH, CDR2 LQKENI. Trimming took off 4 bases at V and 7 bases at J, with 10 bases between the two ends. This CDR3 spans 12 amino acids. The CDR3 nucleotides read TGTGCCAGCTCACTACTAGGGGGTGGCTACACCTTC. Residues: CASSLLGGGYTF.